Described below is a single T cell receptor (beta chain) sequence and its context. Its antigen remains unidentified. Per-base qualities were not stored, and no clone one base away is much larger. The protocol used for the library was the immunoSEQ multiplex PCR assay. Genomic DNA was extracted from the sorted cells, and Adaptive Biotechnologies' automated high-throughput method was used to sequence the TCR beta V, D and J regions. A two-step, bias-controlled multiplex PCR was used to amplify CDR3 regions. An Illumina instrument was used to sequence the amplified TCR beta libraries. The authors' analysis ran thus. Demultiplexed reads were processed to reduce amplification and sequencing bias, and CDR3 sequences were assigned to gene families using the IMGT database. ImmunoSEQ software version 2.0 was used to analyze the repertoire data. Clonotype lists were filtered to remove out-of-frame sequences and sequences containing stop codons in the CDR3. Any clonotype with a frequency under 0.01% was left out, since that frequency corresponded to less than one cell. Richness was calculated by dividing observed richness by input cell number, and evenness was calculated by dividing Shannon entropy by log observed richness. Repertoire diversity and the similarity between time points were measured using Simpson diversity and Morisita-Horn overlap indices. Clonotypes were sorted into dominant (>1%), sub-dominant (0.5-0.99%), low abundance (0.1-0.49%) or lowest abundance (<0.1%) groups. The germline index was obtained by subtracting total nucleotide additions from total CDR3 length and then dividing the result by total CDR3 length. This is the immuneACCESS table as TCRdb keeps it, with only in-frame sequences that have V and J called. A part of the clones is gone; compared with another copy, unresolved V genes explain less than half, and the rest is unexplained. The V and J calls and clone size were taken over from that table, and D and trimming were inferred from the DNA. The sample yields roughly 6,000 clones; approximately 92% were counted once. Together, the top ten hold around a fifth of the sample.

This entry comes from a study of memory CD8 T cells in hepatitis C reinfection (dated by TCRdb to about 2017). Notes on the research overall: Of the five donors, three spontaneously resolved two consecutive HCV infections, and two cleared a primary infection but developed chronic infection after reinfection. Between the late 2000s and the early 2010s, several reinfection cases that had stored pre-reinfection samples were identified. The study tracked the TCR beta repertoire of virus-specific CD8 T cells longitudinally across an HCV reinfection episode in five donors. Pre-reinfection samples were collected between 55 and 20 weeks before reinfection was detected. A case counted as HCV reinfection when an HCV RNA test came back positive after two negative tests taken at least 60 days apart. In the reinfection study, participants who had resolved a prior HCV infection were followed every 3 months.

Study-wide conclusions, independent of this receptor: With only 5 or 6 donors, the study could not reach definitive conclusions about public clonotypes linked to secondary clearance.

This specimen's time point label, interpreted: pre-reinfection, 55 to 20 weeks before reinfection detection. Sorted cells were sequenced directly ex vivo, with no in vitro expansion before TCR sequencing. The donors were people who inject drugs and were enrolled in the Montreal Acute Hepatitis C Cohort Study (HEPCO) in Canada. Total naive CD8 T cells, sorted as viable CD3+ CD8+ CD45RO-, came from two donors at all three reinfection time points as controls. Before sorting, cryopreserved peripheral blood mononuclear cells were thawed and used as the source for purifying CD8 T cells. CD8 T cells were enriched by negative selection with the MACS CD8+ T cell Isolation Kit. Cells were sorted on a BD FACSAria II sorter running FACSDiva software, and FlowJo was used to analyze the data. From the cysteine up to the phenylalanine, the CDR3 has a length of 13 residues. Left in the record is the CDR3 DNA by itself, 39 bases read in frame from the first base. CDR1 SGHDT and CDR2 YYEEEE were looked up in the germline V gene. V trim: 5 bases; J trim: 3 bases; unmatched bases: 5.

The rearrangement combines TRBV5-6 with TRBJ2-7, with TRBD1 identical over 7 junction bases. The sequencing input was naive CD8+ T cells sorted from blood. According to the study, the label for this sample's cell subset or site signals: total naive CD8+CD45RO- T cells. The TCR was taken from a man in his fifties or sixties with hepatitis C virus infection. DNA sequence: TGTGCCAGCAGGGGGACAGCCGGCTACGAGCAGTACTTC. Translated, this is CASRGTAGYEQYF.